What follows is one T cell receptor beta chain and its context. In its sample, this clonotype was seen a few times. Its antigen target is currently unknown. No per-base quality is available; no much larger clone lies one base away. For sequencing, an Illumina HiSeq 2500 was employed. Quantitative 5'-RACE with molecular barcodes was the method used to prepare the TCR beta libraries. The authors processed their data as follows. A new computational method, built on a probabilistic model of VDJ rearrangement, was used to identify disease-linked TCR variants. TCRdb reanalyzed the raw reads on its own, using fastp at Q25 for trimming and MiXCR for clone calling, and kept in-frame beta chains. Merged by CDR3 protein, the rows form single entries marked with the most common genes and DNA. Here the V and J calls rest on TCRdb's processing, not on the authors' analysis. The sample data list approximately 140,000 distinct CDR3 sequences, and 17% of these were observed just once. The ten largest clones represent approximately 30% of the sample.

The sample belongs to a study of CD8 T cells in ankylosing spondylitis listed by TCRdb under 2017. Regarding the study in general: To find TCR variants linked to disease, the study profiled T cell receptor beta repertoires in ankylosing spondylitis patients and healthy donors. In total, the full study cohort was made up of 95 to 110 healthy donors and 25 or so ankylosing spondylitis patients. Samples of peripheral blood were taken, and for ankylosing spondylitis patients, synovial fluid was collected as well.

What the research found in general, with its limitations: A CD8+ phenotype was shown by the disease-linked clones, which were found at relatively low frequencies in peripheral blood. According to the report, matched synovial fluid samples from ankylosing spondylitis patients were significantly enriched for the disease-linked clones. Some TCR beta motif variants had previously been reported in synovial fluid and blood of reactive arthritis patients, which suggested common disease-initiation mechanisms. Blood from ankylosing spondylitis patients appeared to be characterized by a TCR beta motif made up of seven or eight highly homologous amino acid variants.

This TCR derives from a male donor with ankylosing spondylitis. The sequencing sample was made of blood, either unsorted or a sorted T cell fraction (not recorded which).

The DNA sequence reads TGCAGTGCTAGTATTTTGGGGACTGAAGCTTTCTTT. It specifies CSASILGTEAFF. This receptor chain uses TRBV20-1 and TRBJ1-1; too little of a D gene remains to name it. CDR1 DFQATT and CDR2 SNEGSKA are derived from the germline V gene (reference sequence). The V and J ends are trimmed by 3 bases and 5 bases, leaving 10 bases between them. The CDR3 spans 12 residues, from the cysteine through the phenylalanine. The only DNA kept is the CDR3, 36 bases in frame from the first base.